This entry concerns a single T cell receptor (beta chain). What it recognizes is unknown. The record originates from a study of CD4+ T cells in melanoma. Study-wide points: CD8+ T cell, macrophage and B cell function reportedly correlated with neoantigen-specific CD4+ T cells. Diverse differentiation states were reported for melanoma neoantigen-specific CD4+ T cells.

In germline, CDR1 is MNHEY, CDR2 SMNVEV (reference sequence). V was pared by 0 bases and J by 5 bases, with 10 bases between. The CDR3 runs to 15 residues. The protocol was immunoSEQ multiplex PCR, while the TCRdb copy is restricted to in-frame clones and leaves out a portion. Among around 130,000 clones, about nine tenths were seen once, and the ten largest hold approximately 1.4%. This TCR came from a human donor with melanoma. V is TRBV27 and J is TRBJ2-2, with D possibly matching TRBD2 (6 bases). The CDR3 nucleotides read TGTGCCAGCAGTTTATCACTAGCACGGACCGGGGAGCTGTTTTTT. The encoded protein is CASSLSLARTGELFF.